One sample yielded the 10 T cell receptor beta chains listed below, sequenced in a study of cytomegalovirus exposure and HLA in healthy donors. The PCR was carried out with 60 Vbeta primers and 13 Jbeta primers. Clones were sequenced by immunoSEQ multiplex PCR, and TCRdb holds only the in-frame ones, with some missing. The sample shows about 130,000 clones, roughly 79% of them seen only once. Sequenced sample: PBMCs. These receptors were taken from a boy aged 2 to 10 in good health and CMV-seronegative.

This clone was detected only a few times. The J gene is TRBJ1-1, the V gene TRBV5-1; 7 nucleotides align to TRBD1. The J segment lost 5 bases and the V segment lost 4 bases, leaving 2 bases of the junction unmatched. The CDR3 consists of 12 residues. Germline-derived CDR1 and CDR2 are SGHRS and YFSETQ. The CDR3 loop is CASSRQGTEAFF. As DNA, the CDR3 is TGCGCCAGCAGCAGACAGGGAACTGAAGCTTTCTTT.

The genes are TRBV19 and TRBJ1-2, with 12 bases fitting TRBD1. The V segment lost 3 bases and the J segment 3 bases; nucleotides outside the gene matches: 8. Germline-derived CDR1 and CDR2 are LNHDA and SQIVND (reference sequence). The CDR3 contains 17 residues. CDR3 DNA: TGTGCCAGTAGTATTGTCCCCGGGACAGGGGGCGACTATGGCTACACCTTC. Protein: CASSIVPGTGGDYGYTF.

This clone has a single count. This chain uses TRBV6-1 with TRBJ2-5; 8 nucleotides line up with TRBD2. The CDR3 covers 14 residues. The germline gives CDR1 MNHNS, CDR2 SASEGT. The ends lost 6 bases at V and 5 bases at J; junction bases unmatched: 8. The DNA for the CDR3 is TGTGCCAGCAGCGTAGGCGGGGGGCCCGAGACCCAGTACTTC. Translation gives CASSVGGGPETQYF.

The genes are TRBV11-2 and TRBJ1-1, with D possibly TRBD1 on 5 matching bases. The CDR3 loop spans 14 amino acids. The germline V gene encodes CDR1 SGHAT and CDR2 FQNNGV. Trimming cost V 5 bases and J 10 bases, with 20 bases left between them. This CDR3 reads CASSPRTIPIGAFF. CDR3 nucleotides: TGTGCCAGCAGCCCCAGGACAATACCCATAGGAGCTTTCTTT.

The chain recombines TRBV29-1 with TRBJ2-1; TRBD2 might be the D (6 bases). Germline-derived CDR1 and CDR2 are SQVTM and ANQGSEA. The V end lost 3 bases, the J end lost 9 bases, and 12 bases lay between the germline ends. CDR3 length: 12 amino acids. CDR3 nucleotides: TGCAGCGTTGACCCCTTCGGGGGTGAGCAGTTCTTC. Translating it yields CSVDPFGGEQFF.

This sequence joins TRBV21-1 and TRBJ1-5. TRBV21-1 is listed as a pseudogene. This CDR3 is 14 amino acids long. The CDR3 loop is CASSNFPGNQPQHF. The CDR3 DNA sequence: TGTGCCAGCAGCAACTTCCCGGGAAATCAGCCCCAGCATTTT.

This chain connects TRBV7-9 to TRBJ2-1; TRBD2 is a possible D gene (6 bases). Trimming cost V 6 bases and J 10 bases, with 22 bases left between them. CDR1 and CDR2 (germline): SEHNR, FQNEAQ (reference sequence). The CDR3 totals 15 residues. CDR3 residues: CASSSLGGPVLEQFF. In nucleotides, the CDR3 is TGTGCCAGCAGTTCCCTCGGGGGACCTGTCCTGGAGCAGTTCTTC.

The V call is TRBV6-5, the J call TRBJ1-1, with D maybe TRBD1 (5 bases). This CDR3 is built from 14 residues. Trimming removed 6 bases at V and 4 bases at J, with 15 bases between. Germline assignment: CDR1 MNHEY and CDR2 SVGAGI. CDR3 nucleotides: TGTGCCAGCAGCGATGGGGCGCTGGGCACTGAAGCTTTCTTT. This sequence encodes CASSDGALGTEAFF.

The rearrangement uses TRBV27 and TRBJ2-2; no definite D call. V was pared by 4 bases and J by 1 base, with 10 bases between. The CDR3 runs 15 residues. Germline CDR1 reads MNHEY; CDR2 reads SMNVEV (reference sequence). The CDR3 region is CASSSELVNTGELFF. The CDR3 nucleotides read TGTGCCAGCAGTTCAGAATTGGTGAACACCGGGGAGCTGTTTTTT.

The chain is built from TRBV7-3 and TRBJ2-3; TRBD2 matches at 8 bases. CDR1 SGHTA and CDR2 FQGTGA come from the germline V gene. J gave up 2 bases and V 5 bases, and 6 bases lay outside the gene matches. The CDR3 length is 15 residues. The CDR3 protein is CASSTSGFNTDTQYF. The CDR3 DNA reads TGTGCCAGCAGCACTAGCGGTTTTAACACAGATACGCAGTATTTT.